The entry below gives a single T cell receptor (beta chain) sequence along with its context. Its antigen is undetermined. This specimen comes from a study of CD8 T cells in Susac syndrome. Random-hexamer reverse transcription was applied to about 0.5 to 1 ug RNA. Amplification of TCR beta CDR3 used immunoSEQ multiplex PCR across 54 Vbeta and 13 Jbeta. One entry per CDR3 protein, called by TCRdb with MiXCR from the immunoSEQ multiplex PCR reads. The repertoire holds about 160,000 distinct CDR3 sequences, about 91% seen once, with approximately 0.082% in the top ten. Blood CD8+ and CD4+ T cells underwent high-throughput TCR beta sequencing. TEMRA cells were enriched by FACS, and CD4+ and CD8+ T cells were negatively isolated. Broader study findings: The authors acknowledged that their TCR sequencing and HLA analysis involved a relatively small number of individuals.

This CDR3 has 15 residues. V lost 0 bases and J lost 8, with 14 bases in between. Germline values: CDR1 LGHNA, CDR2 YSLEER. The V and J genes are TRBV4-3 and TRBJ2-1; D is perhaps TRBD1 or TRBD2 (5 bases each). This clonotype was obtained from a human donor in good health. Sequencing was performed on CD4+ T cells from PBMCs. The CDR3 protein is CASSQDRGREHEQFF. For the CDR3, the DNA is TGCGCCAGCAGCCAAGATAGGGGCAGGGAGCATGAGCAGTTCTTC.